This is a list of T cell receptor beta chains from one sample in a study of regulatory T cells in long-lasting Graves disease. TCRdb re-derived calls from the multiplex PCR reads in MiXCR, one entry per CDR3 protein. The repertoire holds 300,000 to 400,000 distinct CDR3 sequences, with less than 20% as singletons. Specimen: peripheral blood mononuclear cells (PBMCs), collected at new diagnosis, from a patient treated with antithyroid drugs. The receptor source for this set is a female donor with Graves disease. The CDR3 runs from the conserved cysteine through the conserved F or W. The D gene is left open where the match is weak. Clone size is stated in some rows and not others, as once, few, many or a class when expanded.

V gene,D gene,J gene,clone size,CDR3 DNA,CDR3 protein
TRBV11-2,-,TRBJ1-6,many,TGTGCCAGCAGCCCTCGGGACGACTCACCCCTCCACTTT,CASSPRDDSPLHF
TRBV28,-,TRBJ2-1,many,TGTGCCAGCAGTTTTTTGGGAACCCGAGACAATGAGCAGTTCTTC,CASSFLGTRDNEQFF
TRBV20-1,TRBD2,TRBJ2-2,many,TGCAGTGCTAGAGGGGGACTAGCGGGGGGCGGGGAGCTGTTTTTT,CSARGGLAGGGELFF
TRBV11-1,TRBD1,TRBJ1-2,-,TGTGCCAGCAGCCCTCGACAGGGGACCCTCTATGGCTACACCTTC,CASSPRQGTLYGYTF
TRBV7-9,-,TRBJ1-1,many,TGTGCCAGCAGCGTCGCCCTGGATAGCGCTGAAGCTTTCTTT,CASSVALDSAEAFF
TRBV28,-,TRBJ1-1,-,TGTGCCAGCTACGGAGGAAGCCTTGAAGCTTTCTTT,CASYGGSLEAFF
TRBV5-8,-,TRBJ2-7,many,TGTGCCAGCAGCCTTCGCTCCCGGGACGGCGACACCAACGACGAGCAGTACTTC,CASSLRSRDGDTNDEQYF
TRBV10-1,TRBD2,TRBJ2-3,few,TGCGCCAGCAGCAAACTAGCGGGGACCACAGATACGCAGTATTTT,CASSKLAGTTDTQYF
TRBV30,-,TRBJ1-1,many,TGTGCCTGGAGTGGTTTTTCCTCCGCTTTCTTT,CAWSGFSSAFF
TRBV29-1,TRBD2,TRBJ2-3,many,TGCAGCGTTGACGGGACTAGCGGGGTCTCGTCCACCTTCATCACAGATACGCAGTATTTT,CSVDGTSGVSSTFITDTQYF
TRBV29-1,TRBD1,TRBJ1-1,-,TGCAGCGGTATAACACAGGGGCCTGAAGCTTTCTTT,CSGITQGPEAFF
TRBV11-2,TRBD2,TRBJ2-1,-,TGTGCCAGCAGCTTAGGCCGGGTATATAGCGGGGAACGGCAGTTCTTC,CASSLGRVYSGERQFF